A single sample gave rise to the 12 T cell receptor beta chains below, sequenced in a study of blood T cell repertoires in COVID-19. Sequencing used immunoSEQ multiplex PCR; TCRdb keeps in-frame clones, though not all of them. The sample records about 210,000 clones, just under 85% being singletons. Material for sequencing was peripheral blood. These receptor sequences come from a man in his sixties with COVID-19, enrolled during active disease.

The chain carries TRBV28 and TRBJ1-1, with no clear D. CDR3 length: 13 residues. The germline CDR1 and CDR2 sequences are MDHEN and SYDVKM. V was shortened by 4 bases and J by 7 bases, with 13 bases between the two germline ends. The CDR3 DNA sequence: TGTGCCAGCAGTTACCCCTGGGAGGGTGAAGCTTTCTTT. This translates into CASSYPWEGEAFF. Full variable domain (remainder filled in from reference TRBV28 and TRBJ1-1): DVKVTQSSRYLVKRTGEKVFLECVQDMDHENMFWYRQDPGLGLRLIYFSYDVKMKEKGDIPEGYSVSREKKERFSLILESASTNQTSMYLCASSYPWEGEAFFGQGTRLTVV.

The chain has TRBV6-6 and TRBJ1-5; 10 nucleotides match TRBD1. J lost 7 bases, V lost 2 bases, and 5 bases had no gene match. Germline CDR1 and CDR2: MNHNY and SVGAGI (reference sequence). This CDR3 comprises 15 residues. DNA for the CDR3: TGTGCCAGCAGTTACAGGGACAGGGGATCCCAGCCCCAGCATTTT. It specifies CASSYRDRGSQPQHF.

The chain carries TRBV5-4 and TRBJ2-7; unclear D gene. Germline V CDR1 and CDR2: SGHNT, YYREEE (reference sequence). The CDR3 spans 11 residues. With 2 bases removed from V and 7 bases from J, the gap between germline ends came to 7 bases. For the CDR3, the DNA is TGTGCCAGCAGCTTAGCGAAAGAGCAGTACTTC. This encodes CASSLAKEQYF.

The chain recombines TRBV5-4 with TRBJ2-1; 9 bases fit TRBD2. J gave up 6 bases and V 3 bases, and 7 bases lay outside the gene matches. CDR1 is SGHNT and CDR2 is YYREEE in the germline V gene (reference sequence). There are 15 residues in the CDR3. The CDR3 protein is CASSSPGLASNEQFF. CDR3 nucleotide sequence: TGTGCCAGCAGCTCCCCGGGACTAGCAAGCAATGAGCAGTTCTTC.

Only a few counts were recorded for this clone. The chain is built from TRBV9 and TRBJ1-6; D is unclear. V was trimmed by 4 bases and J by 8 bases, leaving 16 bases between them. The germline V gene has CDR1 SGDLS and CDR2 YYNGEE. CDR3 size: 15 residues. CDR3 coding DNA: TGTGCCAGCAGCTCCAGGCCTTCCGCAGATTCACCCCTCCACTTT. As protein: CASSSRPSADSPLHF.

The V and J genes are TRBV5-1 and TRBJ2-7; possible D gene TRBD1, 7 bases. CDR3 length: 15 residues. V was pared by 0 bases and J by 1 base, with 11 bases between. Germline V CDR1 and CDR2: SGHRS, YFSETQ. The CDR3: CASSLGAGQSYEQYF. The CDR3, as DNA: TGCGCCAGCAGCTTGGGGGCGGGACAGTCCTACGAGCAGTACTTC.

V and J are TRBV5-4 and TRBJ2-7; 7 bases match TRBD2. This CDR3 region has 14 residues. Germline V gives CDR1 SGHNT, CDR2 YYREEE (reference sequence). Trimming at V came to 4 bases and at J to 3 bases, leaving 7 bases not matched to a gene. CDR3 loop: CASSPTTSFYEQYF. The CDR3 region has the DNA TGTGCCAGCAGCCCCACGACTAGCTTCTACGAGCAGTACTTC.

This chain joins TRBV29-1 and TRBJ1-5; no clear D gene. With 6 bases removed from V and 0 bases from J, the gap between germline ends came to 6 bases. The germline gives CDR1 SQVTM, CDR2 ANQGSEA. CDR3 length: 12 amino acids. The DNA of the CDR3 is TGCAGCGTCGGGTCTAGCAATCAGCCCCAGCATTTT. This sequence encodes CSVGSSNQPQHF.

This clone was picked up one time. This chain links TRBV9 with TRBJ2-7; 11 bases are shared with TRBD2. Losses at the gene ends were 4 bases for V and 7 bases for J; bases not matched to a gene: 4. The germline gives CDR1 SGDLS, CDR2 YYNGEE. The CDR3 spans 13 residues. CDR3 sequence: CASSLSGRGEQYF. The CDR3 DNA is TGTGCCAGCAGCCTTAGCGGGAGGGGTGAGCAGTACTTC.

J is TRBJ1-1 and V is TRBV10-3; tentative D call: TRBD1 (5 bases). The V end lost 6 bases, the J end lost 6 bases, and 14 bases lay between the germline ends. CDR1 and CDR2 (germline): ENHRY, SYGVKD. The CDR3 runs to 13 residues. The CDR3 bases are TGTGCCATCAGGGAGACACGGGGGGCTGAAGCTTTCTTT. As protein: CAIRETRGAEAFF.

This clone was picked up a small number of times. This rearrangement joins TRBV6-6 to TRBJ2-5; D possibly corresponds to TRBD2 (7 bases). From germline, CDR1 is MNHNY and CDR2 SVGAGI (reference sequence). The CDR3 totals 15 residues. Between the trimmed V and J ends, which lost 2 bases and 2 bases, there was a span of 12 bases. The CDR3 reads CASSYPGGGQETQYF. CDR3 nucleotides: TGTGCCAGCAGTTACCCGGGGGGCGGGCAAGAGACCCAGTACTTC.

This chain uses TRBV18 with TRBJ1-1; D remains ambiguous. Trimming pared 4 bases from V and 3 bases from J, leaving 6 bases between. The germline gives CDR1 KGHSH, CDR2 LQKENI. The CDR3 contains 12 residues. The CDR3 loop reads CASSLGDTEAFF. The CDR3 bases are TGTGCCAGCTCACTCGGGGACACTGAAGCTTTCTTT.